This T cell receptor beta chain was sequenced in a study of OX40 agonist ivuxolimab in advanced cancers. Study-wide background: Partial responses were achieved by three patients, of whom one had hepatocellular carcinoma and two had cutaneous melanoma.

Clones were sequenced by immunoSEQ multiplex PCR, and TCRdb holds only the in-frame ones, with some missing. Of 52,000 or so clones in the sample, 83% were seen once. The germline V and J ends were trimmed by 3 bases and 1 base, with 11 bases remaining between them. Germline assignment: CDR1 KGHSH and CDR2 LQKENI. The CDR3 loop spans 15 amino acids. The source was CD4+ or CD8+ T cells sorted from blood, collected in a trial of the OX40 agonist ivuxolimab. The rearrangement uses TRBV18 and TRBJ2-3; a weak D match, TRBD1 (6 bases). This sequence originates from an adult with an advanced solid tumor such as melanoma, head and neck, liver or kidney cancer. CDR3 coding DNA: TGTGCCAGCTCACCGAGCAGGGGAGGCACAGATACGCAGTATTTT. Its protein product is CASSPSRGGTDTQYF.